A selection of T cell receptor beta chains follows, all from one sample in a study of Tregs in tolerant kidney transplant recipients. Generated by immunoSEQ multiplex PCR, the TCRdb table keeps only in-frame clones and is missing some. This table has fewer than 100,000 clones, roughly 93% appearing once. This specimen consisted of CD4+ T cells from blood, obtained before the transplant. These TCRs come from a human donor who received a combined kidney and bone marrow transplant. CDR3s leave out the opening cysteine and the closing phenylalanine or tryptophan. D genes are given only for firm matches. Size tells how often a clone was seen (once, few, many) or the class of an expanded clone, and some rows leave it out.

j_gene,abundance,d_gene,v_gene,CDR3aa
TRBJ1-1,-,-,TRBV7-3,ASSANAQGTEAF
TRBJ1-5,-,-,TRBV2,ASSEIPGGYSNQPQH
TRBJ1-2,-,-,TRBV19,ASSISPTRSNYGYT
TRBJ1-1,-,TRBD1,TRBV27,ASSPQGAVEAF
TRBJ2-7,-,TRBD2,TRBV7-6,ASSPAGGLTSYEQY
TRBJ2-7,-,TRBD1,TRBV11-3,ASSLPTAQGSYEQY
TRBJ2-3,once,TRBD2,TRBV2,ASRATSGWTDTQY
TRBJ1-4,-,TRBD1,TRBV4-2,ASSQETGMDEKLF
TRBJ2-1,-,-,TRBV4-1,ASSQELNKYNEQF
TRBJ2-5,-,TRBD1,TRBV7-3,ASSFGQGASGETQY
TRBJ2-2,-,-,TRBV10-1,APYTGISGELF
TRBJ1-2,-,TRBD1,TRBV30,AWSLPRTGVSWDYGYT
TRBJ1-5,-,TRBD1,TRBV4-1,ASSQDDRGAFNQPQH
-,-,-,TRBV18,ASSEIQGYEQY
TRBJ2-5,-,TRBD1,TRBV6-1,ASSDRDRGWEETQY
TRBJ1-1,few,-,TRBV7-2,ASSIQGGGNTEAF
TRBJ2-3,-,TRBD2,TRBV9,ASSVGASGSTDTQY
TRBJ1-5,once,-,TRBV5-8,ASSLEQGGNQPQH